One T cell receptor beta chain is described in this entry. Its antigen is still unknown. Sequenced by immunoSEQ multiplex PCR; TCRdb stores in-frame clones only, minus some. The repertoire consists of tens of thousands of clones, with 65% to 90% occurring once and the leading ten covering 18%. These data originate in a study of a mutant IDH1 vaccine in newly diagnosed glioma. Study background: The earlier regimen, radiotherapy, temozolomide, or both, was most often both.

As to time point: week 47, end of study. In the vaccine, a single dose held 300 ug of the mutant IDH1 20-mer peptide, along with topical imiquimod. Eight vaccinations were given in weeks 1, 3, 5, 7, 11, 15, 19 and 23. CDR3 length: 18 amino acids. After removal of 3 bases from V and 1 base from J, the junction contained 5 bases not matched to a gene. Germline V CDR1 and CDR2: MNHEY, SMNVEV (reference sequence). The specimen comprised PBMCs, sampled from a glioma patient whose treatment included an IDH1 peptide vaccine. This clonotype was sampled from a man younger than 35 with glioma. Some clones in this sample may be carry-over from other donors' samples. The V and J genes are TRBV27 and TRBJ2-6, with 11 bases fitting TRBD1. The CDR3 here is CASSFSGTGGSGANVLTF. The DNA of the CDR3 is TGTGCCAGCAGTTTTTCCGGGACAGGGGGTTCTGGGGCCAACGTCCTGACTTTC.